The 8 T cell receptor beta chains reported below all come from one sample, sequenced in a study of response to subunit inactivated influenza vaccine. TCRdb called the RT-PCR reads again in MiXCR, with one record for every CDR3 protein. Of 550,000 to 800,000 distinct CDR3 sequences in the sample, 11% to 15% were seen once. The specimen comprised PBMCs from blood, sampled less than 15 days before vaccination. The receptors come from a man over 45 who received an inactivated influenza vaccine.

This chain joins TRBV5-6 and TRBJ2-1; tentative D call: TRBD2 (5 bases). The V end was cut by 0 bases, the J end by 7 bases, with 14 bases between. The length of the CDR3 is 15 residues. The germline V gene has CDR1 SGHDT and CDR2 YYEEEE. The chain's CDR3 is CASSLAGRRANEQFF. CDR3 nucleotides: TGTGCCAGCAGCTTGGCCGGTCGGCGGGCAAATGAGCAGTTCTTC.

There are a few counts of this clonotype. The chain has TRBV29-1 and TRBJ1-2; a possible D gene is TRBD1 (5 bases). Germline CDR1 is SQVTM and CDR2 is ANQGSEA. This CDR3 is 13 amino acids long. The V gene lost 5 bases and the J gene lost 1 base, with 11 bases spanning the gap. The CDR3 sequence: CSVPGGINYGYTF. CDR3 coding DNA: TGCAGCGTTCCGGGGGGAATTAACTATGGCTACACCTTC.

A single count supports this clonotype. In DNA, the CDR3 is TGTGCCAGCAGCTTACAGTTGCCGCTCGGGGGGAGCCGCTACGAGCAGTACTTC. Amino acid sequence: CASSLQLPLGGSRYEQYF. The gene calls are TRBV11-2 and TRBJ2-7, with 7 bases aligning to TRBD2. V lost 2 bases and J lost 3; bases outside the gene matches: 16. Germline loops: CDR1 SGHAT, CDR2 FQNNGV. The CDR3 extends over 18 amino acids. The full variable domain, rest sourced from reference TRBV11-2 and TRBJ2-7, is EAGVAQSPRYKIIEKRQSVAFWCNPISGHATLYWYQQILGQGPKLLIQFQNNGVVDDSQLPKDRFSAERLKGVDSTLKIQPAKLEDSAVYLCASSLQLPLGGSRYEQYFGPGTRLTVT.

V and J are TRBV9 and TRBJ2-1, with D possibly being TRBD2 (5 bases). The CDR3 spans 14 residues. Trimming removed 4 bases at V and 3 bases at J, with 11 bases between. Germline V gene lookup returns CDR1 SGDLS and CDR2 YYNGEE. The CDR3 is CASSPRTDYNEQFF. In nucleotides, the CDR3 is TGTGCCAGCAGCCCTAGGACTGACTACAATGAGCAGTTCTTC.

The chain joins TRBV25-1 to TRBJ2-1, with D uncertain. The CDR3 consists of 17 residues. Germline V gene sequence: CDR1 MGHDK, CDR2 SYGVNS. Trimming cost V 4 bases and J 1 base, with 17 bases left between them. The CDR3 loop is CASSGHTEQSSYNEQFF. The DNA of the CDR3 is TGTGCCAGCAGTGGACACACAGAACAGTCGTCCTACAATGAGCAGTTCTTC.

This clonotype has only a few counts. The J gene is TRBJ2-6, the V gene TRBV9; D remains ambiguous. Trimming pared 3 bases from V and 6 bases from J, leaving 13 bases between. The CDR3 has 15 residues. Germline V lookup: CDR1 SGDLS, CDR2 YYNGEE. DNA for the CDR3: TGTGCCAGCAGCGAGAGAGTAAGAAAGGCCAACGTCCTGACTTTC. Translated: CASSERVRKANVLTF.

Only a few counts were recorded for this clonotype. DNA for the CDR3: TGCGCCAGCAGCTTGCAGGCGGGGGGGGGCAATGAGCAGTTCTTC. This encodes CASSLQAGGGNEQFF. The V and J genes are TRBV5-1 and TRBJ2-1; TRBD2 aligns across 9 bases. Germline CDR1 reads SGHRS; CDR2 reads YFSETQ. V shed 1 base, J shed 6 bases, and the junction held 5 bases outside the gene matches. There are 15 residues in the CDR3.

Only a few counts were recorded for this clonotype. The genes are TRBV5-1 and TRBJ2-7; D is perhaps TRBD1 (6 bases). CDR1 and CDR2 (germline): SGHRS, YFSETQ. V was cut by 0 bases and J by 5 bases, with 15 bases left in between. There are 15 residues in the CDR3. The CDR3 nucleotides are TGCGCCAGCAGCTTGGAGGGCAGGGGAATCGACGAGCAGTACTTC. As protein: CASSLEGRGIDEQYF. The variable domain in full, completed from reference TRBV5-1 and TRBJ2-7, reads KAGVTQTPRYLIKTRGQQVTLSCSPISGHRSVSWYQQTPGQGLQFLFEYFSETQRNKGNFPGRFSGRQFSNSRSEMNVSTLELGDSALYLCASSLEGRGIDEQYFGPGTRLTVT.